What follows describes a single T cell receptor (beta chain). Participants reported their clinical history, and cohort assignment relied on those reports. Recovery among Cohort 3 donors was established by two negative PCRs, clearance, or symptom resolution. The CDR3 contains 15 residues. V lost 7 bases and J lost 4; bases outside the gene matches: 5. Germline V gene sequence: CDR1 LNHDA, CDR2 SQIVND (reference sequence). The authors' processing: How many nucleated cells were present was estimated from reference gene primer amplification. Here immunoSEQ multiplex PCR was the method, and the copy in TCRdb shows in-frame clones only, minus some. D and trimming come from the DNA, and the V and J calls and clone size come from that table. The data show about 160,000 clones, with 80% seen just once and around 3.2% held by the top ten. The data were taken from a study of blood T cell repertoires in COVID-19. Study background: The cDNA or gDNA used as material had been derived from T cells, B-cell-depleted T cells, or PBMCs.

The receptor was isolated from a woman aged 60-75 years who had recovered from COVID-19. Sequenced material: PBMCs or T cells enriched from blood (not recorded which). The V call is TRBV19, the J call TRBJ2-2; 11 nucleotides agree with TRBD1. This chain's CDR3 is CASIRDRGSTGELFF. CDR3 coding DNA: TGTGCCAGTATACGGGACAGGGGGAGCACCGGGGAGCTGTTTTTT.